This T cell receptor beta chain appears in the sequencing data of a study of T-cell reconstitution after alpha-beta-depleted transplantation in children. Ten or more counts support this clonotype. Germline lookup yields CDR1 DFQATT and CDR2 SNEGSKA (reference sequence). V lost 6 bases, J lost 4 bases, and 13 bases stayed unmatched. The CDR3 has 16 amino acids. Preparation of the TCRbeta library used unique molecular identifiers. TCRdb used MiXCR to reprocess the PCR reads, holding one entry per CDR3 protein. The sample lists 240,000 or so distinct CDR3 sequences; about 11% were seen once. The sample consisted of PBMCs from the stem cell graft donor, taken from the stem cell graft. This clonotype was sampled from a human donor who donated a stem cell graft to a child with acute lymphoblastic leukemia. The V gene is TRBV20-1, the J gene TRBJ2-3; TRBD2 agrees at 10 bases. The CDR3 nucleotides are TGCAGTGCCCATCCGCGGGGACTAGCGAAGGCAGATACGCAGTATTTT. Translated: CSAHPRGLAKADTQYF.